This TCR beta chain came from a study of cytomegalovirus exposure and HLA in healthy donors. Points from the study as a whole: V- and J-gene trimming of TCR beta was linked (in a later analysis) to a missense DCLRE1C variant. Later analysis placed DRB1 highest and HLA-C lowest in TCR association rates, which differed by HLA locus. Listed as cytomegalovirus-associated were about 160 TCR beta chains.

13 Jbeta primers and 60 Vbeta primers were used for the PCR. Sequencing used immunoSEQ multiplex PCR; TCRdb keeps in-frame clones, though not all of them. The sample includes some 71,000 clones, roughly 74% of them seen just once. The CDR3 is made up of 17 amino acids. The germline V gene encodes CDR1 LGHNA and CDR2 YNFKEQ. Losses at the gene ends were 4 bases for V and 0 bases for J; bases not matched to a gene: 5. This clone has a single count. Its antigen is unknown. The TCR comes from a woman aged 25 to 39 in good health and CMV-seropositive. Material for sequencing was PBMCs. This chain uses TRBV4-2 with TRBJ2-2; 10 bases line up with TRBD2. The CDR3 sequence: CASSPLAGTSNTGELFF. CDR3 nucleotide sequence: TGTGCCAGCAGCCCACTAGCGGGAACCTCGAACACCGGGGAGCTGTTTTTT.